This T cell receptor (beta chain) was profiled in a study of human T cells and chemical hapten exposure. Looking at the study overall: Read at 6 days, the patch tests placed 0.01% DPC on the upper back. A mostly female patient group had alopecia areata, totalis or universalis.

This CDR3 region has 13 residues. CDR1 DFQATT and CDR2 SNEGSKA come from the germline V gene (reference sequence). Unmatched junction bases numbered 3, after V lost 1 base and J lost 6 bases. Via MiXCR, TCRdb re-called the RACE reads, giving one row per CDR3 protein. The sample lists tens of thousands of distinct CDR3 sequences, about 9.3% seen once, with 6.5% to 8.5% in the top ten. Study-level results: No alteration of TCRs above 1 in 1000 frequency was seen with DPC sensitization.

A few counts support this clonotype. Its antigen is still unknown. Described time point: patch test 2, 6 weeks after DPC sensitization. Stated treatment: therapeutic diphenylcyclopropenone sensitization with weekly scalp DPC. The source of this sequence is a woman aged 45-65 years with alopecia areata. Some clones in this sample may be carry-over from other donors' samples. The chain recombines TRBV20-1 with TRBJ2-1, with 7 bases identical to TRBD1. Material: whole blood, obtained in connection with sensitization to the hapten diphenylcyclopropenone (DPC). This chain's CDR3 is CSARGTGVNEQFF. Here the CDR3 DNA reads TGCAGTGCTAGAGGTACAGGGGTCAATGAGCAGTTCTTC.